One and the same sample provided the 8 T cell receptor beta chains below, sequenced in a study of shared clonotypes between healthy human individuals (dated by TCRdb to 2019 to 2021). Library construction relied on the immunoSEQ multiplex PCR assay. The table comes from immuneACCESS by way of TCRdb, which keeps in-frame sequences with V and J called. Part of the clones is missing from these tables; in studies checked, under half for an unresolved V gene and the rest for unknown reasons. The sample profile shows 470,000 or so clones; approximately 84% of them were found once. The ten largest clones represent about an eighth of the sample. Sequencing used PBMCs. All receptors derive from a woman aged 40 to 50 in good health. Some clones in this sample may be carry-over from other donors' samples.

This clone was seen once. The genes are TRBV6-1 and TRBJ2-1; tentative D call: TRBD2 (5 bases). Deletions cut 10 bases from V and 5 bases from J, with 15 bases between. CDR1 and CDR2 (germline): MNHNS, SASEGT. The CDR3 contains 13 residues. CDR3: CATRWAGDNEQFF. The CDR3 nucleotides read TGTGCCACCCGGTGGGCGGGCGACAATGAGCAGTTCTTC.

This clone was found once. The chain employs TRBV5-1 and TRBJ2-5; 10 bases are a match to TRBD2. The CDR3 runs to 16 residues. Germline V CDR1 and CDR2: SGHRS, YFSETQ. V shed 3 bases, J shed 1 base, and the junction held 6 bases outside the gene matches. The CDR3 reads CASSSGLAEPQETQYF. In DNA, the CDR3 is TGCGCCAGCAGCTCAGGACTAGCGGAACCCCAAGAGACCCAGTACTTC.

The CDR3 region is CASTQQRGYEQYF. CDR3 in DNA: TGTGCCAGCACACAACAACGGGGCTACGAGCAGTACTTC. The chain joins TRBV7-2 to TRBJ2-7; tentatively, D is TRBD2 (5 bases). Trimming took 7 bases from V and 3 from J, leaving 13 bases between them. The CDR3 has 13 amino acids. Germline lookup yields CDR1 SGHTA and CDR2 FQGNSA.

This chain uses TRBV19 with TRBJ1-4; the D gene is possibly TRBD1 (5 bases). CDR3 length: 13 amino acids. The V and J ends lost 4 bases and 8 bases respectively, with 11 bases between them. Germline-derived CDR1 and CDR2 are LNHDA and SQIVND (reference sequence). The CDR3 loop reads CASSTDTPEKLFF. CDR3 bases: TGTGCCAGTAGTACGGACACCCCAGAAAAACTGTTTTTT. The full variable domain, with the rest looked up from reference TRBV19 and TRBJ1-4, is DGGITQSPKYLFRKEGQNVTLSCEQNLNHDAMYWYRQDPGQGLRLIYYSQIVNDFQKGDIAEGYSVSREKKESFPLTVTSAQKNPTAFYLCASSTDTPEKLFFGSGTQLSVL.

The chain joins TRBV5-4 to TRBJ2-1; tentatively, D is TRBD2 (5 bases). Between the trimmed V and J ends, which lost 1 base and 1 base, there was a span of 18 bases. The CDR3 spans 18 residues. From germline, CDR1 is SGHNT and CDR2 YYREEE (reference sequence). CDR3 residues: CASSLFRFGSSSYNEQFF. DNA for the CDR3: TGTGCCAGCAGCTTGTTCCGTTTTGGGAGCTCGTCCTACAATGAGCAGTTCTTC.

The chain recombines TRBV7-3 with TRBJ2-1; TRBD2 agrees at 9 bases. Germline V CDR1 and CDR2: SGHTA, FQGTGA. The CDR3 totals 14 residues. Trimming took 8 bases from V and 2 from J; bases not matched to a gene: 4. The chain's CDR3 is CASPRLAAYNEQFF. The CDR3, as DNA: TGTGCCAGCCCTAGACTAGCGGCCTACAATGAGCAGTTCTTC. Using reference TRBV7-3 and TRBJ2-1 for the parts outside the CDR3, the full variable domain is GAGVSQTPSNKVTEKGKYVELRCDPISGHTALYWYRQSLGQGPEFLIYFQGTGAADDSGLPNDRFFAVRPEGSVSTLKIQRTERGDSAVYLCASPRLAAYNEQFFGPGTRLTVL.

V is TRBV18 and J is TRBJ2-5; D not certain. The V gene's germline CDR1 is KGHSH and CDR2 LQKENI. This CDR3 has 15 amino acids. V was trimmed by 1 base and J by 2 bases, leaving 11 bases between them. CDR3 sequence: CASSPLAATQETQYF. As DNA, the CDR3 is TGTGCCAGCTCACCACTGGCGGCTACGCAAGAGACCCAGTACTTC. Full variable domain (missing parts from reference TRBV18 and TRBJ2-5): NAGVMQNPRHLVRRRGQEARLRCSPMKGHSHVYWYRQLPEEGLKFMVYLQKENIIDESGMPKERFSAEFPKEGPSILRIQQVVRGDSAAYFCASSPLAATQETQYFGPGTRLLVL.

The chain carries TRBV5-1 and TRBJ2-7; D perhaps matches TRBD2 (5 bases). The CDR3 length is 13 residues. Trimming cost V 2 bases and J 2 bases, with 8 bases left between them. The germline gives CDR1 SGHRS, CDR2 YFSETQ. The CDR3 spells CASSFRLPYEQYF. The CDR3 DNA is TGCGCCAGCAGCTTCCGACTACCCTACGAGCAGTACTTC.